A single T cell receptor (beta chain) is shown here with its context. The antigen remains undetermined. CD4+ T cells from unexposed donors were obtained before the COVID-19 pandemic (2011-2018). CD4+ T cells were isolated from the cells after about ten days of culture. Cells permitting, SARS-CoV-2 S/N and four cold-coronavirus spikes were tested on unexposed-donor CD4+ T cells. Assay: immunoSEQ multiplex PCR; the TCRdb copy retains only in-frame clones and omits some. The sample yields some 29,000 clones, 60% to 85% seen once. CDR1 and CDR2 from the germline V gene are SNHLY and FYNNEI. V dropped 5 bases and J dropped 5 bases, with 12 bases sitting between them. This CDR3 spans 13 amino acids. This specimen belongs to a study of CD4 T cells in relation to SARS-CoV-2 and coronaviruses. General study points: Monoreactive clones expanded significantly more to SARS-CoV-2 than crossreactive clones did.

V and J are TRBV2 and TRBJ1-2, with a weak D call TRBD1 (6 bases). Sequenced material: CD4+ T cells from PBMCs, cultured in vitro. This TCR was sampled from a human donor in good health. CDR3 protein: CASSSGTSYGYTF. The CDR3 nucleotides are TGTGCCAGCAGTTCCGGGACAAGTTATGGCTACACCTTC.